This T cell receptor beta chain was profiled in a study of shared clonotypes between healthy human individuals. Study-wide findings and caveats: In general, naive subsets displayed greater estimated richness than memory subsets did.

This was a deep-level run. Sequenced by immunoSEQ multiplex PCR; TCRdb stores in-frame clones only, minus some. The sample holds 2 million to 3 million clones, more than 90% seen once. The sample holds one count of this clone. The antigen is unknown. The donors, healthy adults who were HIV-negative, had experienced no recent acute infections or vaccinations. The TCR sequence derives from a man aged 18 to 29 in good health. The sequencing sample was made of naive CD4+ T cells sorted from blood. Subset specified: CD45RA+ positively selected.

The CDR3 sequence: CASSSGHPGRETQYF. DNA for the CDR3: TGTGCCAGCAGCTCTGGACACCCCGGTCGAGAGACCCAGTACTTC. J is TRBJ2-5 and V is TRBV6-6; the D gene is possibly TRBD1 (5 bases). CDR1 and CDR2 from the germline V gene are MNHNY and SVGAGI (reference sequence). The CDR3 spans 15 residues. V was trimmed by 6 bases and J by 4 bases, leaving 18 bases between them.